This section outlines one T cell receptor (beta chain) sequence together with its context. Its target is unknown. Germline-derived CDR1 and CDR2 are SGDLS and YYNGEE. The CDR3 covers 14 residues. Trimming stripped 0 bases from V and 3 bases from J, with 10 bases between. The data stem from a study of T cell responses to AZD1222 COVID-19 vaccine. Study-level results: Across spike, vaccine-associated CD4 TCRs were found, dominant at 160-218 and 743-854. When two AZD1222 doses had been given, Spike-specific TCR breadth and depth rose. Nearly half of spike-specific TCRs reportedly target unmutated variant regions. Donor demographics were predominantly white British with a female majority; clonal diversity may be underestimated.

TCRdb keeps only in-frame clones here, not all; method: immunoSEQ multiplex PCR. The table records fewer than 130,000 clones, about 90% of them present only once. The rearrangement links TRBV9 to TRBJ2-7; the D gene is possibly TRBD1 (6 bases). This TCR derives from an adult in good health. The source material was peripheral blood, sampled on day 0 of AZD1222 vaccination. CDR3 amino acids: CASSVGQEFYEQYF. Written as DNA, the CDR3 is TGTGCCAGCAGCGTAGGACAGGAGTTCTACGAGCAGTACTTC.